The 21 T cell receptor beta chains in this list originate from one sample, sequenced in a study of blood T cell repertoires in COVID-19. TCRdb's table, derived via immunoSEQ multiplex PCR, lists solely in-frame clones and lacks some. The data contain 55,000 to 90,000 clones, roughly 80% of them singletons. Sequenced input: peripheral blood. These receptors all stem from a woman aged 60-75 years with acute or convalescent COVID-19.

This chain joins TRBV7-2 and TRBJ2-2, with 11 bases that match TRBD2. The CDR3 runs to 17 residues. V shed 7 bases and J 4 bases; nucleotides not matched to a gene: 11. Germline-derived CDR1 and CDR2 are SGHTA and FQGNSA. The DNA of the CDR3 is TGTGCCAGCAAGACCGGTTTAGCGGGGGGGCCCACCGGGGAGCTGTTTTTT. Encoded protein: CASKTGLAGGPTGELFF.

The chain joins TRBV9 to TRBJ1-2; 8 bases line up with TRBD1. Germline CDR1 is SGDLS and CDR2 is YYNGEE. The CDR3 runs to 14 residues. Trimming removed 2 bases from V and 6 bases from J; junction bases left unmatched: 6. CDR3 nucleotide sequence: TGTGCCAGCAGCGTCGACAGGGGATGGGATGGCTACACCTTC. Its translation: CASSVDRGWDGYTF.

The chain joins TRBV6-6 to TRBJ1-1; TRBD1 might be the D (6 bases). Trimming cost V 6 bases and J 0 bases, with 11 bases left between them. This CDR3 has 14 amino acids. Germline lookup yields CDR1 MNHNY and CDR2 SVGAGI (reference sequence). The CDR3 nucleotides read TGTGCCAGCAGATTACAGGGCCTGAACACTGAAGCTTTCTTT. Residues: CASRLQGLNTEAFF.

The J gene is TRBJ1-1, the V gene TRBV30; 8 nucleotides align to TRBD1. The CDR3 runs to 12 residues. V shed 2 bases and J 7 bases; nucleotides not matched to a gene: 3. Germline-derived CDR1 and CDR2 are GTSNPN and SVGIG (reference sequence). CDR3 DNA sequence: TGTGCCTGGAGTAGGACAGGGAGTGAAGCTTTCTTT. Protein: CAWSRTGSEAFF.

The chain carries TRBV7-2 and TRBJ1-1, with unresolved D. Germline V gives CDR1 SGHTA, CDR2 FQGNSA. The CDR3 extends over 14 amino acids. Trimming left V 5 bases short and J 6 bases short, with 16 bases between. The CDR3 DNA is TGTGCCAGCAGCCCGGAGTTAGGTCAACCTGAAGCTTTCTTT. Protein: CASSPELGQPEAFF. Based on the CDR3 plus reference TRBV7-2 and TRBJ1-1, the full variable domain is GAGVSQSPSNKVTEKGKDVELRCDPISGHTALYWYRQSLGQGLEFLIYFQGNSAPDKSGLPSDRFSAERTGGSVSTLTIQRTQQEDSAVYLCASSPELGQPEAFFGQGTRLTVV.

This rearrangement joins TRBV5-6 to TRBJ2-5; no definite D call. Between the trimmed V and J ends, which lost 4 bases and 3 bases, there was a span of 4 bases. Germline V lookup: CDR1 SGHDT, CDR2 YYEEEE. CDR3 size: 11 residues. DNA for the CDR3: TGTGCCAGCAGCCGTGAAGAGACCCAGTACTTC. Its translation is CASSREETQYF.

The CDR3 protein is CASSPPGQKDTQYF. In DNA form, the CDR3 reads TGTGCCAGCTCACCACCGGGCCAAAAGGATACCCAGTACTTC. The chain recombines TRBV18 with TRBJ2-5; D gene ambiguous. Germline V CDR1 and CDR2: KGHSH, LQKENI. V lost 0 bases and J lost 8, with 13 bases in between. The CDR3 totals 14 residues.

The gene calls are TRBV15 and TRBJ1-5; tentative D call: TRBD1 (5 bases). V was clipped by 1 base and J by 6 bases, with 16 bases between them. Germline V gene lookup returns CDR1 LNHNV and CDR2 YYDKDF (reference sequence). The CDR3 contains 16 residues. Here the CDR3 DNA reads TGTGCCACCAGCAGAGGTACTCCAGGGTCCGGTCAGCCCCAGCATTTT. Amino acids: CATSRGTPGSGQPQHF.

CDR3 sequence reads: CASSQDPSGLAGAEDTQYF. CDR3 DNA: TGCGCCAGCAGCCAAGATCCCTCCGGACTAGCGGGGGCTGAAGATACGCAGTATTTT. V and J are TRBV4-1 and TRBJ2-3; 13 positions agree with TRBD2. This CDR3 is 19 amino acids long. From germline, CDR1 is MGHRA and CDR2 YSYEKL. The V gene end was trimmed by 0 bases and the J gene end by 5 bases; junction bases not matched to a gene: 11.

The table lists this clone with a count of one. The chain joins TRBV29-1 to TRBJ1-5; 7 nucleotides align to TRBD1. V lost 3 bases and J lost 6; bases outside the gene matches: 5. The CDR3 is 13 residues long. From germline, CDR1 is SQVTM and CDR2 ANQGSEA. This CDR3 is CSVEGAGGQPQHF. CDR3 nucleotide sequence: TGCAGCGTTGAGGGAGCAGGGGGTCAGCCCCAGCATTTT.

This clone was found once. J is TRBJ2-1 and V is TRBV9, with D perhaps TRBD2 (5 bases). The CDR3 spans 17 residues. CDR1 and CDR2 (germline): SGDLS, YYNGEE. The V and J ends lost 1 base and 7 bases respectively, with 21 bases between them. Written as DNA, the CDR3 is TGTGCCAGCAGCGTACCCCCGCGGGTAACAAGTGGGAATGAGCAGTTCTTC. Amino acid sequence: CASSVPPRVTSGNEQFF.

This clone was detected once. The CDR3 spells CASSPPGTGIYGYTF. For the CDR3, the DNA is TGTGCCAGCAGCCCCCCCGGGACAGGGATCTATGGCTACACCTTC. The genes are TRBV14 and TRBJ1-2; 9 nucleotides agree with TRBD1. Germline V lookup: CDR1 SGHDN, CDR2 FVKESK. Trimming removed 4 bases from V and 4 bases from J; junction bases left unmatched: 7. The CDR3 has 15 amino acids. Full variable domain (outside the CDR3, taken from reference TRBV14 and TRBJ1-2): EAGVTQFPSHSVIEKGQTVTLRCDPISGHDNLYWYRRVMGKEIKFLLHFVKESKQDESGMPNNRFLAERTGGTYSTLKVQPAELEDSGVYFCASSPPGTGIYGYTFGSGTRLTVV.

The V call is TRBV11-3, the J call TRBJ2-2; 7 bases fit TRBD1. V dropped 5 bases and J dropped 7; count of bases not matched to a gene: 4. The CDR3 totals 13 residues. Per germline, CDR1 SGHNT and CDR2 YENEEA. The CDR3 reads CASSPRTGGELFF. CDR3 in DNA: TGTGCCAGCAGCCCTCGGACAGGCGGGGAGCTGTTTTTT.

This sequence joins TRBV7-9 and TRBJ2-1; TRBD2 matches at 10 bases. Germline CDR1 reads SEHNR; CDR2 reads FQNEAQ (reference sequence). V dropped 5 bases and J dropped 5; count of bases not matched to a gene: 3. The CDR3 length is 14 residues. The CDR3 region is CASSPGLADNEQFF. The CDR3 bases are TGTGCCAGCAGCCCCGGACTAGCGGACAATGAGCAGTTCTTC.

V and J are TRBV5-1 and TRBJ1-2; 8 bases line up with TRBD1. With V trimmed by 7 bases and J by 4 bases, 9 bases remained unmatched. The CDR3 consists of 14 residues. Germline-derived CDR1 and CDR2 are SGHRS and YFSETQ. The CDR3 loop reads CASHNWGQAYGYTF. As DNA, the CDR3 is TGCGCCAGCCACAACTGGGGACAGGCCTATGGCTACACCTTC. Full variable domain (outside the CDR3, taken from reference TRBV5-1 and TRBJ1-2): KAGVTQTPRYLIKTRGQQVTLSCSPISGHRSVSWYQQTPGQGLQFLFEYFSETQRNKGNFPGRFSGRQFSNSRSEMNVSTLELGDSALYLCASHNWGQAYGYTFGSGTRLTVV.

The genes are TRBV18 and TRBJ2-1; 9 nucleotides match TRBD1. V dropped 3 bases and J dropped 2; count of bases not matched to a gene: 2. CDR3 length equals 15 residues. CDR1 KGHSH and CDR2 LQKENI come from the germline V gene. The CDR3 DNA reads as TGTGCCAGCTCACCCGGGACAGGGACCTACAATGAGCAGTTCTTC. Its translation: CASSPGTGTYNEQFF.

The chain uses TRBV7-3 and TRBJ1-1; TRBD1 agrees at 9 bases. The CDR3 totals 15 residues. With 4 bases clipped from V and 7 bases from J, the junction kept 10 bases outside the gene matches. Looked up from germline, CDR1 is SGHTA and CDR2 is FQGTGA. The CDR3 sequence: CASSSQPGQGHEAFF. The CDR3 DNA reads TGTGCCAGCAGCTCTCAACCGGGACAGGGACATGAAGCTTTCTTT.

This sequence joins TRBV6-6 and TRBJ1-5, with D hard to call. V was pared by 4 bases and J by 9 bases, with 16 bases between. In germline, CDR1 is MNHNY, CDR2 SVGAGI (reference sequence). This CDR3 comprises 14 residues. The CDR3, as DNA: TGTGCCAGCAGTTTTGACACAGCTTCTCGGCCCCAGCATTTT. This encodes CASSFDTASRPQHF.

This chain uses TRBV2 with TRBJ2-4; 8 bases map to TRBD2. The J segment lost 9 bases and the V segment lost 11 bases, leaving 12 bases of the junction unmatched. The CDR3 sequence is 13 residues long. CDR1 and CDR2 from the germline V gene are SNHLY and FYNNEI. The CDR3 loop is CAGGGRGLGIQYF. In DNA form, the CDR3 reads TGTGCCGGCGGGGGGCGAGGGCTCGGCATTCAGTACTTC.

The chain combines TRBV18 with TRBJ1-6; 7 nucleotides line up with TRBD1. V lost 3 bases and J lost 8; bases outside the gene matches: 4. The CDR3 length is 14 residues. The germline CDR1 and CDR2 sequences are KGHSH and LQKENI. This CDR3 reads CASSPGTVYSPLHF. The CDR3 coding sequence is TGTGCCAGCTCACCGGGGACAGTATATTCACCCCTCCACTTT.

The table lists this clone with a count of one. V usage is TRBV7-9 and J usage is TRBJ2-2; possible D gene TRBD1, 6 bases. V lost 4 bases and J lost 1, with 10 bases in between. The germline CDR1 and CDR2 sequences are SEHNR and FQNEAQ (reference sequence). This CDR3 has 15 residues. The DNA for the CDR3 is TGTGCCAGCAGCTCCGTGGGACAGAACACCGGGGAGCTGTTTTTT. Its protein is CASSSVGQNTGELFF.